This passage covers 30 T cell receptor beta chains from one sample sequenced in a study of OX40 agonist ivuxolimab in advanced cancers. Profiled with immunoSEQ multiplex PCR; TCRdb holds only in-frame clones, not every one. Counted here are 60,000 to 70,000 clones, approximately 90% occurring once; the ten biggest clones make up 12%. The sample was CD4+ or CD8+ T cells sorted from blood, taken in a trial of the OX40 agonist ivuxolimab. The receptors derive from an adult with an advanced solid tumor such as melanoma, head and neck, liver or kidney cancer.

This clone has more than one count but fewer than ten. The chain combines TRBV5-6 with TRBJ1-3, with D unresolved. With 0 bases removed from V and 4 bases from J, the gap between germline ends came to 8 bases. The CDR3 sequence is 14 residues long. Germline-derived CDR1 and CDR2 are SGHDT and YYEEEE. The DNA of the CDR3 is TGTGCCAGCAGCTTGGGGACGAGCGGAAACACCATATATTTT. Protein sequence: CASSLGTSGNTIYF.

V usage is TRBV27 and J usage is TRBJ2-1, with TRBD2 matching 8 bases. This CDR3 spans 14 amino acids. The J segment lost 1 base and the V segment lost 5 bases, leaving 1 base of the junction unmatched. Germline V CDR1 and CDR2: MNHEY, SMNVEV (reference sequence). CDR3 sequence: CASSVAGSYNEQFF. In nucleotides, the CDR3 is TGTGCCAGCAGTGTAGCGGGGTCCTACAATGAGCAGTTCTTC.

This clone was picked up a small number of times. The chain recombines TRBV11-2 with TRBJ2-5; TRBD2 is a possible D gene (5 bases). The CDR3 is 13 amino acids. V lost 3 bases and J 5 bases, leaving 10 bases between the germline ends. Per germline, CDR1 SGHAT and CDR2 FQNNGV. The CDR3 spells CASSFTSGETQYF. Written as DNA, the CDR3 is TGTGCCAGCAGCTTTACGAGCGGCGAGACCCAGTACTTC.

This clone is categorized as medium-sized. The J gene is TRBJ2-5, the V gene TRBV7-9; no reliable D call. The CDR3 is 14 residues long. CDR1 is SEHNR and CDR2 is FQNEAQ in the germline V gene (reference sequence). V was clipped by 5 bases and J by 3 bases, with 13 bases between them. DNA for the CDR3: TGTGCCAGCAGCCCAGCCCTTCGGGAAGAGACCCAGTACTTC. Translated, it gives CASSPALREETQYF. The full variable domain, completed using reference TRBV7-9 and TRBJ2-5, is DTGVSQNPRHKITKRGQNVTFRCDPISEHNRLYWYRQTLGQGPEFLTYFQNEAQLEKSRLLSDRFSAERPKGSFSTLEIQRTEQGDSAMYLCASSPALREETQYFGPGTRLLVL.

The rearrangement uses TRBV10-3 and TRBJ2-3; 8 bases match TRBD1. This CDR3 region has 16 residues. Germline-derived CDR1 and CDR2 are ENHRY and SYGVKD. J lost 6 bases, V lost 6 bases, and 14 bases had no gene match. CDR3 in DNA: TGTGCCATCAGCGACCCCGGGACAGGCCTATCGGATACGCAGTATTTT. This encodes CAISDPGTGLSDTQYF.

The gene calls are TRBV4-3 and TRBJ2-5, with D perhaps given as TRBD1 or TRBD2 (6 bases each). Trimming stripped 0 bases from V and 5 bases from J, with 13 bases between. This CDR3 is built from 15 residues. Germline assignment: CDR1 LGHNA and CDR2 YSLEER. The CDR3 DNA is TGCGCCAGCAGCCAAGATCTGGGGGGCGAGGAGACCCAGTACTTC. Protein sequence: CASSQDLGGEETQYF.

The rearrangement joins TRBV28 to TRBJ2-3, with 15 bases matching TRBD2. V was clipped by 3 bases and J by 0 bases; unmatched bases: 4. The CDR3 has 18 residues. In germline, CDR1 is MDHEN, CDR2 SYDVKM. Written as DNA, the CDR3 is TGTGCCAGCAGTTTGGGACTAGCGGGAGGAATTAGCACAGATACGCAGTATTTT. Amino acid sequence: CASSLGLAGGISTDTQYF.

The chain couples TRBV6-1 to TRBJ2-7; D uncertain. The CDR3 loop spans 14 amino acids. Deletions cut 6 bases from V and 2 bases from J, with 14 bases between. The V gene's germline CDR1 is MNHNS and CDR2 SASEGT. The CDR3 coding sequence is TGTGCCAGCAGGGGTATGGACGGTACCTACGAGCAGTACTTC. It is translated as CASRGMDGTYEQYF.

This clone was seen a single time. The rearrangement links TRBV6-6 to TRBJ2-7; possible D gene TRBD1, 7 bases. The CDR3 extends over 16 amino acids. Germline values: CDR1 MNHNY, CDR2 SVGAGI (reference sequence). V shed 2 bases and J shed 6 bases, with 20 bases lying between them. The CDR3 protein is CASSYLRQGLWGEQYF. The CDR3 region has the DNA TGTGCCAGCAGTTACCTGAGACAGGGACTTTGGGGCGAGCAGTACTTC.

The V call is TRBV7-6, the J call TRBJ2-1; D assignment may be TRBD1 or TRBD2 (5 bases each). Looked up from germline, CDR1 is SGHVS and CDR2 is FNYEAQ. The CDR3 spans 17 residues. The V end lost 1 base, the J end lost 5 bases, and 18 bases lay between the germline ends. The CDR3 loop reads CASSLGGWGSNNNEQFF. In DNA form, the CDR3 reads TGTGCCAGCAGCTTAGGGGGTTGGGGGAGTAACAACAATGAGCAGTTCTTC. Complete variable domain (other parts from reference TRBV7-6 and TRBJ2-1): GAGVSQSPRYKVTKRGQDVALRCDPISGHVSLYWYRQALGQGPEFLTYFNYEAQQDKSGLPNDRFSAERPEGSISTLTIQRTEQRDSAMYRCASSLGGWGSNNNEQFFGPGTRLTVL.

The sample holds one count of this clone. This chain joins TRBV7-9 and TRBJ2-7; D tentatively reads TRBD1 or TRBD2 (5 bases each). Germline CDR1 and CDR2: SEHNR and FQNEAQ (reference sequence). The V end lost 5 bases, the J end lost 6 bases, and 17 bases lay between the germline ends. The CDR3 totals 14 residues. The CDR3 region is CASSPGTPSVEQYF. Here the CDR3 DNA reads TGTGCCAGCAGCCCCGGGACCCCGTCGGTCGAGCAGTACTTC. The variable domain in full, with the rest retrieved from reference TRBV7-9 and TRBJ2-7, is DTGVSQNPRHKITKRGQNVTFRCDPISEHNRLYWYRQTLGQGPEFLTYFQNEAQLEKSRLLSDRFSAERPKGSFSTLEIQRTEQGDSAMYLCASSPGTPSVEQYFGPGTRLTVT.

The chain couples TRBV6-5 to TRBJ1-2; D is uncertain. The CDR3 spans 14 residues. The germline V and J ends were trimmed by 3 bases and 3 bases, with 11 bases remaining between them. Germline CDR1 MNHEY, CDR2 SVGAGI. CDR3 amino acids: CASSYSGDDYGYTF. CDR3 DNA sequence: TGTGCCAGCAGTTATTCTGGTGACGACTATGGCTACACCTTC.

This clone was recorded a few times. The V gene is TRBV9, the J gene TRBJ1-2; weak D call: TRBD1 (5 bases). Germline CDR1 reads SGDLS; CDR2 reads YYNGEE. V was trimmed by 0 bases and J by 4 bases, leaving 16 bases between them. The CDR3 totals 16 residues. CDR3 nucleotides: TGTGCCAGCAGCGTAGGTCGCGGGGGTGAGAGCTATGGCTACACCTTC. This translates into CASSVGRGGESYGYTF.

In DNA, the CDR3 is TGTGCCAGCAGCTCGCTACAGCGAACAACTAATGAAAAACTGTTTTTT. Its protein is CASSSLQRTTNEKLFF. The genes are TRBV7-8 and TRBJ1-4; D remains unclear. V was trimmed by 4 bases and J by 0 bases, leaving 12 bases between them. CDR3 length: 16 amino acids. Germline V gene data show CDR1 as SGHVS and CDR2 as FQNEAQ.

This clone appeared a single time. This chain connects TRBV7-8 to TRBJ2-1; 7 nucleotides match TRBD2. J lost 10 bases, V lost 4 bases, and 1 base had no gene match. The CDR3 totals 11 residues. The germline CDR1 and CDR2 sequences are SGHVS and FQNEAQ. CDR3 bases: TGTGCCAGCAGCTCACTAGCGGAGCAGTTCTTC. It codes for CASSSLAEQFF.

The J gene is TRBJ2-3, the V gene TRBV7-8; D is undetermined. Germline V gene sequence: CDR1 SGHVS, CDR2 FQNEAQ. V dropped 4 bases and J dropped 6 bases, with 11 bases sitting between them. The CDR3 runs to 13 residues. The CDR3 is CASSSILRDTQYF. The CDR3 coding sequence is TGTGCCAGCAGCTCAATCCTTCGGGATACGCAGTATTTT.

The V and J genes are TRBV14 and TRBJ2-7; possible D gene TRBD2, 6 bases. This CDR3 comprises 15 residues. The V end was cut by 2 bases, the J end by 3 bases, with 14 bases between. Germline CDR1 is SGHDN and CDR2 is FVKESK. CDR3 amino acids: CASSQNTGEFYEQYF. In DNA form, the CDR3 reads TGTGCCAGCAGCCAAAACACGGGAGAATTCTACGAGCAGTACTTC.

About this clone: The sample carries other DNA sequences with the same CDR3. This rearrangement joins TRBV7-9 to TRBJ2-1; 7 positions agree with TRBD2. Per the germline V gene, CDR1 is SEHNR and CDR2 is FQNEAQ (reference sequence). The CDR3 consists of 16 residues. With 5 bases clipped from V and 0 bases from J, the junction kept 7 bases outside the gene matches. The CDR3 DNA sequence: TGTGCCAGCAGCCCCCCCGGCGGGAGCTCCTACAATGAGCAGTTCTTC. The encoded protein is CASSPPGGSSYNEQFF.

The CDR3 coding sequence is TGTGCCAGCAGCCCCCAATTTCAGCGGGAGTCCTATGAGCAGTTCTTC. Residues: CASSPQFQRESYEQFF. The V call is TRBV7-2, the J call TRBJ2-1; 8 bases line up with TRBD2. V was clipped by 5 bases and J by 8 bases; unmatched bases: 14. Looked up from germline, CDR1 is SGHTA and CDR2 is FQGNSA. The CDR3 loop spans 16 amino acids.

The V and J genes are TRBV11-2 and TRBJ2-7; D may be TRBD1 (6 bases). Trimming shortened V by 4 bases and J by 2 bases, and 21 bases separated the two germline ends. The CDR3 covers 17 residues. The germline V gene encodes CDR1 SGHAT and CDR2 FQNNGV. CDR3 nucleotide sequence: TGTGCCAGCAGCTCATACATCCTTCTGGGGGCCACCTACGAGCAGTACTTC. It is translated as CASSSYILLGATYEQYF.

The chain carries TRBV28 and TRBJ1-3, with D perhaps matching TRBD1 (5 bases). Trimming stripped 5 bases from V and 0 bases from J, with 17 bases between. CDR1 MDHEN and CDR2 SYDVKM come from the germline V gene. This CDR3 is built from 17 residues. CDR3 in amino acids: CASSDGWKGISGNTIYF. The DNA for the CDR3 is TGTGCCAGCAGTGATGGGTGGAAGGGGATCTCTGGAAACACCATATATTTT.

V usage is TRBV19 and J usage is TRBJ2-1, with TRBD2 as a possible D gene (5 bases). Germline V gives CDR1 LNHDA, CDR2 SQIVND (reference sequence). Trimming shortened V by 1 base and J by 8 bases, and 12 bases separated the two germline ends. This CDR3 contains 14 residues. CDR3 sequence: CASSIGLAVDEQFF. CDR3 sequence (DNA): TGTGCCAGTAGTATAGGGCTAGCAGTCGATGAGCAGTTCTTC.

DNA of the CDR3: TGTGCCAGCAGCTTGAGAATATCCTACGAGCAGTACTTC. It yields the protein CASSLRISYEQYF. The V and J genes are TRBV27 and TRBJ2-7; D remains unclear. Germline values: CDR1 MNHEY, CDR2 SMNVEV (reference sequence). CDR3 length: 13 amino acids. V lost 6 bases and J lost 1, with 10 bases in between.

CDR3 in amino acids: CASSERLAGESLLYEQYF. The CDR3 nucleotides are TGTGCCAGCAGTGAACGACTAGCGGGAGAGTCCCTGCTATACGAGCAGTACTTC. This sequence joins TRBV2 and TRBJ2-7, with 12 positions matching TRBD2. The CDR3 is made up of 18 amino acids. The germline V gene encodes CDR1 SNHLY and CDR2 FYNNEI. The junction had 12 bases not matched to a gene; V was cut back by 2 bases and J by 4 bases.

The chain combines TRBV4-1 with TRBJ1-3; D perhaps matches TRBD1 (6 bases). Germline CDR1 and CDR2: MGHRA and YSYEKL. This CDR3 has 14 amino acids. V was clipped by 5 bases and J by 0 bases, with 8 bases between them. For the CDR3, the DNA is TGCGCCAGCAGCTTAGGGGGCTCTGGAAACACCATATATTTT. This translates into CASSLGGSGNTIYF.

The V call is TRBV13, the J call TRBJ2-7; D is possibly TRBD1 (5 bases). CDR1 is PRHDT, CDR2 FYEKMQ, per germline (reference sequence). V lost 5 bases to trimming and J lost 3 bases, with 11 bases between them. This CDR3 spans 13 amino acids. In DNA form, the CDR3 reads TGTGCCAGCAGCCGAACAGACAGCTACGAGCAGTACTTC. This encodes CASSRTDSYEQYF.

J is TRBJ2-3 and V is TRBV1; the table's D call of TRBD2 was not tested on the DNA. TRBV1 is classified as a pseudogene. This CDR3 spans 16 amino acids. The CDR3 bases are TGCACCAGCAGCCTAGGGACTAGCGGGAAGACAGATACGCAGTATTTT. It is translated as CTSSLGTSGKTDTQYF.

This chain joins TRBV5-4 and TRBJ2-3, with 10 positions matching TRBD2. The germline gives CDR1 SGHNT, CDR2 YYREEE (reference sequence). V trimming: 0 bases; J trimming: 0 bases; junction bases outside the gene matches: 4. CDR3 length: 17 residues. CDR3 in DNA: TGTGCCAGCAGCTTGGGACTAGCGGGCTCTAGCACAGATACGCAGTATTTT. It translates to CASSLGLAGSSTDTQYF.

The chain has TRBV4-1 and TRBJ2-7; 10 nucleotides align to TRBD2. The ends lost 2 bases at V and 5 bases at J; junction bases unmatched: 12. CDR3 length: 17 residues. Germline-derived CDR1 and CDR2 are MGHRA and YSYEKL. CDR3 sequence reads: CASSQIVGPSGSDEQYF. CDR3 DNA: TGCGCCAGCAGCCAAATAGTCGGTCCTAGCGGGAGTGACGAGCAGTACTTC.

This chain links TRBV9 with TRBJ2-3; D call uncertain. V was pared by 2 bases and J by 2 bases, with 12 bases between. The CDR3 length is 15 residues. Per germline, CDR1 SGDLS and CDR2 YYNGEE. DNA of the CDR3: TGTGCCAGCAGCGTGCCACAACCACTCACAGATACGCAGTATTTT. Protein sequence: CASSVPQPLTDTQYF.